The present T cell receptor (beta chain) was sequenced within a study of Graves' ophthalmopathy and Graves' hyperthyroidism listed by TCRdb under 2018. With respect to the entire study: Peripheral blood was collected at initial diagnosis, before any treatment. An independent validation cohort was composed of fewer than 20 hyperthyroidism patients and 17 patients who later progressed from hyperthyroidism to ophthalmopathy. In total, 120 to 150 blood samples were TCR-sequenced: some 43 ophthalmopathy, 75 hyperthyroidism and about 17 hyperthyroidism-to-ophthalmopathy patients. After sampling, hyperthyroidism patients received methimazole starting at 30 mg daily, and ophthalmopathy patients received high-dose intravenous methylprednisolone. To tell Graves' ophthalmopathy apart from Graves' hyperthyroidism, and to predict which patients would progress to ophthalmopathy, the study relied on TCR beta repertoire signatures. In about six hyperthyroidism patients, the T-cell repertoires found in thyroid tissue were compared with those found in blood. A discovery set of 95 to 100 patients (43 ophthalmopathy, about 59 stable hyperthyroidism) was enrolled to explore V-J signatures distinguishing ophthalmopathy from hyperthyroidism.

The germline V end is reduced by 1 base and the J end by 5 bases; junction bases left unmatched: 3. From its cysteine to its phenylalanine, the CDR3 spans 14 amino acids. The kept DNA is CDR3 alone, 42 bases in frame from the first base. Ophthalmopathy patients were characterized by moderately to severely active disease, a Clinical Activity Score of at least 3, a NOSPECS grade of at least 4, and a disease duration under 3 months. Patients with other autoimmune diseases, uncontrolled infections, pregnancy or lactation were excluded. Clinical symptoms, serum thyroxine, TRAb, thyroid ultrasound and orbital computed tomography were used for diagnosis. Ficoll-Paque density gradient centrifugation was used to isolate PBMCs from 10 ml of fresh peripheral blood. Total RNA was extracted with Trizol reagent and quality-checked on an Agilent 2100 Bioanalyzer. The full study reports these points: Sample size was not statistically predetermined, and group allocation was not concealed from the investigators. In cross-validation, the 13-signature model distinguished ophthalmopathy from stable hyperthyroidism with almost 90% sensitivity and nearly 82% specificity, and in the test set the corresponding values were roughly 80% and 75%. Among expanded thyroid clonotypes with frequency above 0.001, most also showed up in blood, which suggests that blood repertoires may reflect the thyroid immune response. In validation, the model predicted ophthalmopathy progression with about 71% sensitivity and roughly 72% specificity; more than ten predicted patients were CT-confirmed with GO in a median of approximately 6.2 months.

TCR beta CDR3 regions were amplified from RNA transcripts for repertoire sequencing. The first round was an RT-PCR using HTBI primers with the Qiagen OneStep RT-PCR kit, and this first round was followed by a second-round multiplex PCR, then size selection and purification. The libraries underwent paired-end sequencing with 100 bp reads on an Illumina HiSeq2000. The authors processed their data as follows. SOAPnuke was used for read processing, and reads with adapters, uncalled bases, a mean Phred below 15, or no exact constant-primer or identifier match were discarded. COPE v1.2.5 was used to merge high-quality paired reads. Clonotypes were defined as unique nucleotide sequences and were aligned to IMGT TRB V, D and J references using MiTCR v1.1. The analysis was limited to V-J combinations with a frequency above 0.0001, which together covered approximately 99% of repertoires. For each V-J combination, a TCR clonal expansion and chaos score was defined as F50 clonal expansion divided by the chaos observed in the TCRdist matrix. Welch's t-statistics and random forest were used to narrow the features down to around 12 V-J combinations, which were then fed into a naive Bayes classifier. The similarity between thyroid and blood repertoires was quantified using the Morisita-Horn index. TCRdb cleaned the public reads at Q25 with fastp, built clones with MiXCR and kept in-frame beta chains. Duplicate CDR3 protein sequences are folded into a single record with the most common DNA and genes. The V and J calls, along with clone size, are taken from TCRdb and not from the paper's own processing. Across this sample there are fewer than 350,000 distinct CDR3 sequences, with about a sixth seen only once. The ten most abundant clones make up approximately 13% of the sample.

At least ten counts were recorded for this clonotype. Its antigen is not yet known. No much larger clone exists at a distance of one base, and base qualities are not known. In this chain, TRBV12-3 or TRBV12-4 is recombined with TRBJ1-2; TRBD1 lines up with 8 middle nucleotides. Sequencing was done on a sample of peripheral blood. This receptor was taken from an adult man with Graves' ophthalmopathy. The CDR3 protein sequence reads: CASSLGQGTYGYTF. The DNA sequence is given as TGTGCCAGCAGTTTAGGACAGGGGACTTATGGCTACACCTTC.